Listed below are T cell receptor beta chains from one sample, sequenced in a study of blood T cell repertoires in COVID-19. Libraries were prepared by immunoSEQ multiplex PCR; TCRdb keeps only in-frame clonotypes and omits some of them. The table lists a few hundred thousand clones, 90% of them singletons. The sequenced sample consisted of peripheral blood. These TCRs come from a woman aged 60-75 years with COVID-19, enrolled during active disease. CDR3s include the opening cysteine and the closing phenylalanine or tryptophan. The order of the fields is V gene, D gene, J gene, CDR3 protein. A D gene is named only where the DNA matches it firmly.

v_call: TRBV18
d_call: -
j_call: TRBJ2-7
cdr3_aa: CASSPGSNYEQYF

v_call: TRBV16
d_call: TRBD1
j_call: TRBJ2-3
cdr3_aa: CASSPRDSSTDTQYF

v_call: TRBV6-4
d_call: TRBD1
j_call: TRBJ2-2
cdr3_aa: CASSGGRGQANTGELFF

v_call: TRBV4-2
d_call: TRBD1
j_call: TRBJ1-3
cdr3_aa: CASSPLDRVISGNTIYF

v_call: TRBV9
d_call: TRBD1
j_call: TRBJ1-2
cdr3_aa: CASSVGQMGVYGYTF

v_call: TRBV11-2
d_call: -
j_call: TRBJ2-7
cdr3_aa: CASRTPRESYEQYF

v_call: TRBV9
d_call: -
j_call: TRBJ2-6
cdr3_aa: CASSPRGFGSRNSGANVLTF

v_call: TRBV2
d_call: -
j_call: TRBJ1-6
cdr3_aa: CACLATGNSPLHF

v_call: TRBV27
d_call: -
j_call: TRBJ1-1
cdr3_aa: CASSLRGGDTEAFF

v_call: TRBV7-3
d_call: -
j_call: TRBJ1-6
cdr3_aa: CASAVDSQSPLHF

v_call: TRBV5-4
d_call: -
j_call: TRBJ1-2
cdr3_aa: CARSLGGGPNYGYTF

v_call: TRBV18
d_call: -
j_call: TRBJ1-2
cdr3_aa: CASSPPTPLYGYTF

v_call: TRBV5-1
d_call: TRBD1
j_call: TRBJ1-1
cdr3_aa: CASSWRDRKNTEAFF

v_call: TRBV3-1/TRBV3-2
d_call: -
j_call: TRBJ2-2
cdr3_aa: CASSLAGPGELFF

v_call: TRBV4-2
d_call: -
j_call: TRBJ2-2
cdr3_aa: CASSQVQMSSGELFF

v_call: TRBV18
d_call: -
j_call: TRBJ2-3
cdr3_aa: CASSPELATDTQYF

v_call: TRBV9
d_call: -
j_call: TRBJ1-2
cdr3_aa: CASSVDRSNNYGYTF